The clone carrying this T cell receptor beta chain was counted between two and nine times. The sample has other DNA sequences that encode this CDR3 too. This specimen belongs to a study of shared clonotypes between healthy human individuals. In germline, CDR1 is SGHRS, CDR2 YFSETQ. The CDR3 extends over 13 amino acids. The V end lost 1 base, the J end lost 6 bases, and 8 bases lay between the germline ends. Produced via immunoSEQ multiplex PCR; TCRdb's table is partial and in-frame only. This sample has under 1,100,000 clones, with about 75% found just once. The receptor's source is a man between 18 and 35 years old in good health. The chain is built from TRBV5-1 and TRBJ1-5; D ambiguous. The specimen was memory CD4+ T cells sorted from blood. Subset specified: CD45RA-negative fraction. CDR3 residues: CASSLRWGQPQHF. As DNA, the CDR3 is TGCGCCAGCAGCTTGAGGTGGGGTCAGCCCCAGCATTTT.